This T cell receptor beta chain is from a study of molecular identifiers for immune sequencing clone quantification. From the PCR reads, TCRdb called clonotypes with MiXCR, one entry per CDR3 protein. Here the sample spans 90,000 or so distinct CDR3 sequences, roughly a fifth being singletons. V was pared by 5 bases and J by 5 bases, with 13 bases between. Per the germline V gene, CDR1 is MNHEY and CDR2 is SVGEGT. The CDR3 has 14 residues. This clonotype was observed a handful of times. Its antigen is not known. Findings and limits, study-wide: Barcode-sharing identical TCR molecules could underestimate highly expanded clone sizes.

Sorted cell numbers of about 20,000 to 1,000,000, with 10%, 30% or 50% RNA, served as input for naive CD8 libraries. Naive CD8 T cells were FACS-sorted by CD8+CD4-CCR7+CD45RA+ markers. The sample taken for sequencing was naive CD8+ T cells from blood, with Jurkat cell RNA spiked in. Subset described: FACS-sorted CD8+CD4-CCR7+CD45RA+ naive T cells. The gene calls are TRBV6-2 or TRBV6-3 and TRBJ1-5, with D perhaps matching TRBD1 (6 bases). The clonotype comes from a human donor in good health. Some libraries in this study had Jurkat cell RNA spiked in. In DNA form, the CDR3 reads TGTGCCAGCAGTACGGGGGCAATGGATCAGCCCCAGCATTTT. Its protein product is CASSTGAMDQPQHF.